The 26 T cell receptor beta chains given below trace back to one sample, sequenced in a study of metastatic and nonmetastatic thyroid tumors. Using MiXCR, TCRdb reanalyzed the PCR reads. This sample has some 21,000 clones, with roughly 9.7% found just once. Nobody among the patients had been given any treatment before thyroid surgery. Sequencing was performed on blood. The receptor source for this set is a female donor with papillary thyroid cancer or a benign thyroid nodule (not recorded which). Some clones in this sample may be carry-over from other donors' samples.

This clone was counted ten times or more. The rearrangement joins TRBV20-1 to TRBJ2-7; D may be TRBD1 or TRBD2 (5 bases each). From germline, CDR1 is DFQATT and CDR2 SNEGSKA (reference sequence). The CDR3 extends over 13 amino acids. DNA for the CDR3: TGCAGCGGTCTAGGGACCCCTTCCTACGAGCAGTACTTC. Encoded protein: CSGLGTPSYEQYF.

In its sample, this clone was seen many times. The rearrangement links TRBV4-3 to TRBJ1-4, with D possibly being TRBD1 (5 bases). Germline V gene data show CDR1 as LGHNA and CDR2 as YSLEER. This CDR3 contains 14 residues. Trimming removed 1 base from V and 7 bases from J, with 10 bases in between. Here the CDR3 reads CASSQVNGGEKLFF. The CDR3 DNA sequence: TGCGCCAGCAGCCAAGTAAACGGGGGTGAAAAACTGTTTTTT.

This clone was seen many times. Other DNA variants within this sample encode the same CDR3. The V gene is TRBV4-1, the J gene TRBJ2-1; 7 bases are shared with TRBD2. Germline loops: CDR1 MGHRA, CDR2 YSYEKL. The junction had 8 bases not matched to a gene; V was cut back by 3 bases and J by 0 bases. The CDR3 covers 17 residues. CDR3 nucleotides: TGCGCCAGCAGCCATCTCCGTACTAGCGTCTCCTACAATGAGCAGTTCTTC. Protein sequence: CASSHLRTSVSYNEQFF.

As to this clone: One junction end disagrees with the germline gene, perhaps due to a read error. The V call is TRBV28, the J call TRBJ2-2, with TRBD2 matching 13 bases. The germline V gene has CDR1 MDHEN and CDR2 SYDVKM. This CDR3 contains 14 residues. The CDR3: CASRLAGGTRELFF. For the CDR3, the DNA is TGTGCCAGCAGACTAGCGGGAGGGACCCGGGAGCTGTTCTTT.

This clone was counted at least ten times. The chain joins TRBV5-1 to TRBJ2-5; tentative D call: TRBD1 (6 bases). This CDR3 comprises 13 residues. The V gene lost 4 bases and the J gene lost 3 bases, with 10 bases spanning the gap. Germline V lookup: CDR1 SGHRS, CDR2 YFSETQ. CDR3: CASSHAGEETQYF. In DNA, the CDR3 is TGCGCCAGCAGCCACGCAGGGGAAGAGACCCAGTACTTC.

The table lists this clone with a few counts. This may be a read error, as it is one base from a much larger clone. Other DNA sequences in this sample translate to the same CDR3. The chain joins TRBV14 to TRBJ2-3, with no clear D. This CDR3 is 11 amino acids long. CDR1 SGHDN and CDR2 FVKESK come from the germline V gene. V lost 2 bases and J lost 11, with 8 bases in between. CDR3 bases: TGTGCCAGCAGCCAAATAGGGAAGCAGTATTTT. It translates to CASSQIGKQYF.

This clone was detected many times. The chain is built from TRBV19 and TRBJ2-1; maybe TRBD2 (6 bases). The CDR3 is 14 amino acids. From germline, CDR1 is LNHDA and CDR2 SQIVND (reference sequence). V was cut by 10 bases and J by 6 bases, with 19 bases left in between. Here the CDR3 DNA reads TGTGCCACCCTGGCCAGGGACTTCACCAATGAGCAGTTCTTC. Its protein is CATLARDFTNEQFF.

Judged by abundance, this clone is medium-sized. V usage is TRBV28 and J usage is TRBJ2-7; 11 bases map to TRBD2. Germline lookup yields CDR1 MDHEN and CDR2 SYDVKM. V lost 4 bases and J lost 5; bases outside the gene matches: 7. The CDR3 runs 15 residues. The CDR3 DNA sequence: TGTGCCAGCAGTTCCCCGACTAGCGGGGTCCACGAGCAGTACTTC. This gives the protein CASSSPTSGVHEQYF.

The sample holds many counts of this clone. The V and J genes are TRBV12-3 or TRBV12-4 and TRBJ1-2; TRBD1 aligns across 9 bases. The CDR3 covers 16 residues. J lost 2 bases, V lost 3 bases, and 7 bases had no gene match. DNA of the CDR3: TGTGCCAGCAGTTTTTCTTCAGGACAGGGGAACTATGGCTACACCTTC. Translating it yields CASSFSSGQGNYGYTF.

Notes on this clone: Since a much larger clone is just one base distant, this may be a read error. The J gene is TRBJ1-1, the V gene TRBV7-9; no reliable D call. Germline lookup yields CDR1 SEHNR and CDR2 FQNEAQ (reference sequence). The CDR3 is 12 amino acids. The V end was cut by 6 bases, the J end by 0 bases, with 5 bases between. CDR3 loop: CASSLVNTEAFF. CDR3 DNA: TGTGCCAGCAGTTTGGTGAACACTGAAGCTTTCTTT.

V is TRBV5-1 and J is TRBJ1-1; D perhaps matches TRBD1 (5 bases). The CDR3 is made up of 18 amino acids. V lost 0 bases and J 4 bases, leaving 22 bases between the germline ends. The germline gives CDR1 SGHRS, CDR2 YFSETQ. CDR3 DNA: TGCGCCAGCAGCTTGGTGGGGGGGGATAACCTAGGGATCACTGAAGCTTTCTTT. Its protein product is CASSLVGGDNLGITEAFF.

This clone was seen many times. The chain employs TRBV5-6 and TRBJ2-3, with 7 bases lining up with TRBD1. The CDR3 has 14 amino acids. V was pared by 2 bases and J by 4 bases, with 4 bases of the junction left unmatched. Germline V CDR1 and CDR2: SGHDT, YYEEEE. CDR3 in DNA: TGTGCCAGCAGCTTCGGGCAGGGGGCAGATACGCAGTATTTT. As protein: CASSFGQGADTQYF.

This rearrangement joins TRBV7-9 to TRBJ1-2; unclear D gene. From germline, CDR1 is SEHNR and CDR2 FQNEAQ (reference sequence). The CDR3 loop spans 13 amino acids. The V and J ends lost 2 bases and 1 base respectively, with 5 bases between them. This CDR3 is CASSLSVNYGYTF. Here the CDR3 DNA reads TGTGCCAGCAGCTTATCGGTTAACTATGGCTACACCTTC.

This clone was observed a few times. The chain has TRBV18 and TRBJ2-1, with 7 bases fitting TRBD1. V lost 3 bases and J lost 7; bases outside the gene matches: 3. Germline V gene lookup returns CDR1 KGHSH and CDR2 LQKENI. CDR3 length: 13 residues. In DNA, the CDR3 is TGTGCCAGCTCACCCACAGGGGTGAATGAGCAGTTCTTC. It translates to CASSPTGVNEQFF.

This clone was detected many times. The rearrangement uses TRBV9 and TRBJ2-6; TRBD2 is a possible D gene (5 bases). Trimming shortened V by 0 bases and J by 4 bases, and 20 bases separated the two germline ends. Germline V gene lookup returns CDR1 SGDLS and CDR2 YYNGEE. This CDR3 is 19 amino acids long. Here the CDR3 DNA reads TGTGCCAGCAGCGTAGCCCGAGGGTTTGGCAGGAGAGGGGCCAACGTCCTGACTTTC. Translated, it gives CASSVARGFGRRGANVLTF.

Many counts were recorded for this clone. This chain joins TRBV15 and TRBJ2-3; TRBD1 matches 12 bases. The trim removed 2 bases at V and 5 bases at J, leaving 5 bases unmatched. Per the germline V gene, CDR1 is LNHNV and CDR2 is YYDKDF (reference sequence). This CDR3 spans 16 amino acids. The CDR3 DNA is TGTGCCACCAGCAGACGGTGGGACAGGGGGCAAGATACGCAGTATTTT. Its protein product is CATSRRWDRGQDTQYF.

This clone was recorded at least ten times. CDR3 sequence reads: CASRISGTPVFGYTF. CDR3 DNA sequence: TGCGCCAGCAGAATCTCCGGGACACCCGTTTTTGGCTACACCTTC. The chain uses TRBV5-1 and TRBJ1-2; D possibly corresponds to TRBD1 (6 bases). The CDR3 extends over 15 amino acids. V was cut by 5 bases and J by 7 bases, with 21 bases left in between. Germline V gene lookup returns CDR1 SGHRS and CDR2 YFSETQ. The full variable domain, its missing parts supplied by reference TRBV5-1 and TRBJ1-2, is KAGVTQTPRYLIKTRGQQVTLSCSPISGHRSVSWYQQTPGQGLQFLFEYFSETQRNKGNFPGRFSGRQFSNSRSEMNVSTLELGDSALYLCASRISGTPVFGYTFGSGTRLTVV.

Comment on this clone: A much larger clone differs by one base, so this may be a read error. The J gene is TRBJ2-2, the V gene TRBV9; D is uncertain. The CDR3 is 13 residues long. In germline, CDR1 is SGDLS, CDR2 YYNGEE. Trimming pared 3 bases from V and 4 bases from J, leaving 7 bases between. In DNA, the CDR3 is TGTGCCAGCAGCGGCGTGGGCACCGGGGAGCTGTTTTTT. Amino acids: CASSGVGTGELFF.

This clone was observed at least ten times. The chain links TRBV5-6 to TRBJ2-3; the D gene is possibly TRBD1 (6 bases). V was pared by 4 bases and J by 6 bases, with 9 bases between. Germline loops: CDR1 SGHDT, CDR2 YYEEEE. The CDR3 extends over 12 amino acids. This CDR3 reads CASSRDRDTQYF. In DNA, the CDR3 is TGTGCCAGCAGCCGAGACAGGGATACGCAGTATTTT.

This clone was detected ten times or more. This rearrangement joins TRBV19 to TRBJ2-7; 15 nucleotides line up with TRBD2. The CDR3 extends over 19 amino acids. J gave up 3 bases and V 1 base, and 10 bases lay outside the gene matches. Germline assignment: CDR1 LNHDA and CDR2 SQIVND (reference sequence). CDR3 loop: CASSIVGLAGGPGGYEQYF. The DNA of the CDR3 is TGTGCCAGTAGTATAGTAGGACTAGCGGGAGGGCCAGGTGGCTACGAGCAGTACTTC.

This chain uses TRBV12-3 or TRBV12-4 with TRBJ2-2, with D unresolved. CDR3 length equals 15 residues. V was pared by 1 base and J by 9 bases, with 15 bases between. The CDR3: CASSLGSWGTWELFF. The CDR3 DNA is TGTGCCAGCAGTTTAGGGTCATGGGGAACCTGGGAGCTGTTTTTT.

In this sample, this clone turned up many times. The chain's CDR3 is CASSLSTSGYEQYF. The CDR3 DNA sequence: TGTGCCAGCAGCTTGTCGACTAGCGGCTACGAGCAGTACTTC. The chain recombines TRBV7-2 with TRBJ2-7, with 9 bases fitting TRBD2. J was trimmed by 3 bases and V by 3 bases; bases with no gene match: 3. The CDR3 covers 14 residues. Per the germline V gene, CDR1 is SGHTA and CDR2 is FQGNSA.

Details on this clone: This clone may be a read error of a much larger clone one base away. The V gene is TRBV2, the J gene TRBJ1-6; D call uncertain. CDR1 and CDR2 (germline): SNHLY, FYNNEI. The CDR3 runs to 14 residues. CDR3 bases: TGTGCCAGTAGTGAGGACGGTGGGATTTCACCCCTCTACTTT. Translating it yields CASSEDGGISPLYF.

This clone rates as medium-sized. The J gene is TRBJ2-7, the V gene TRBV28; D is ambiguous. Germline CDR1 reads MDHEN; CDR2 reads SYDVKM. V dropped 6 bases and J dropped 4 bases, with 16 bases sitting between them. The CDR3 has 14 amino acids. CDR3 DNA: TGTGCCAGCAGCTTAGCTGGCAGCGCGTACGAGCAGTACTTC. Protein: CASSLAGSAYEQYF.

About this clone: This CDR3 is missing its conserved last phenylalanine or tryptophan, likely due to a read error. This chain links TRBV28 with TRBJ2-7; 11 bases are a match to TRBD2. V lost 4 bases, J lost 5 bases, and 7 bases stayed unmatched. Germline assignment: CDR1 MDHEN and CDR2 SYDVKM. The CDR3 has 15 residues. CDR3 DNA sequence: TGTGCCAGCAGTTCCCCGACTAGCGGGGTACACGAGCAGTACTCC. Translation: CASSSPTSGVHEQYS.

Details on this clone: A much larger clone differs from this one at a single base, so this may be a read error. CDR3 sequence: CASSQDLGQGVEQYF. The CDR3 DNA reads TGCGCCAGCAGCCAAGATCTGGGACAGGGGGTCGAGCAGTACTTC. This chain links TRBV4-3 with TRBJ2-7; 11 bases agree with TRBD1. Germline CDR1 and CDR2: LGHNA and YSLEER. J lost 6 bases, V lost 0 bases, and 4 bases had no gene match. CDR3 length equals 15 residues.